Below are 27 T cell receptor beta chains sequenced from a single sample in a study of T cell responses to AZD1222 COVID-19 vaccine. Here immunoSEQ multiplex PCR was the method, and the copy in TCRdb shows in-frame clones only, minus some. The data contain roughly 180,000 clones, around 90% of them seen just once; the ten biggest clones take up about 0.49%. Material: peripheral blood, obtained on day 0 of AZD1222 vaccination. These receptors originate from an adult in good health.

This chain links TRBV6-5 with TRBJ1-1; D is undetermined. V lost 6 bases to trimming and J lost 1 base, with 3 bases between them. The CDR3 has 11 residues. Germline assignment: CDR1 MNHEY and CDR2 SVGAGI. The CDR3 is CASRGNTEAFF. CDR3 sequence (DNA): TGTGCCAGCAGGGGGAACACTGAAGCTTTCTTT.

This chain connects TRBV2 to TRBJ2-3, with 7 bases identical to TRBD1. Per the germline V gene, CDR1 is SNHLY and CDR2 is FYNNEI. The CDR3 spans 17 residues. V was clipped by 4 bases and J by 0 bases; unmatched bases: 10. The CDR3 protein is CASSARDRRTSTDTQYF. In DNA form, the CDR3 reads TGTGCCAGCAGTGCCCGGGACAGAAGAACTAGCACAGATACGCAGTATTTT.

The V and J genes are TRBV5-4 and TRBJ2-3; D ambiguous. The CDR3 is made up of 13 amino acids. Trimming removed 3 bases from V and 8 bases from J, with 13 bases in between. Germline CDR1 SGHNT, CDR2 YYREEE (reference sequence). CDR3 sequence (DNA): TGTGCCAGCAGCTCGGCTTTAGACATTACGCAGTATTTT. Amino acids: CASSSALDITQYF.

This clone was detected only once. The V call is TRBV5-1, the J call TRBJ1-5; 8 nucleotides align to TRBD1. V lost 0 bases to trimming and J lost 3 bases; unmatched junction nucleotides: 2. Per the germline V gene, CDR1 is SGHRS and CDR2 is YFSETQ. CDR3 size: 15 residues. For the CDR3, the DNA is TGCGCCAGCAGCTTGGGGACAGGGATCAATCAGCCCCAGCATTTT. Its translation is CASSLGTGINQPQHF.

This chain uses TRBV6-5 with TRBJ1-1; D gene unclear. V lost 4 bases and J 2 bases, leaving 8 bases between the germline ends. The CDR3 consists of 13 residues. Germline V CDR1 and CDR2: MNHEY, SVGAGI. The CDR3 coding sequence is TGTGCCAGCAGTTTCACGGGAAACACTGAAGCTTTCTTT. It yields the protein CASSFTGNTEAFF.

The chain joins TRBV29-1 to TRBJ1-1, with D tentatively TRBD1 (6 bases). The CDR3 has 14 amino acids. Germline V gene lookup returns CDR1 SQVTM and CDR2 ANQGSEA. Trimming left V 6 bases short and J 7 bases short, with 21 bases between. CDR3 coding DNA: TGCAGCGTGGCCGAAAACCAGGGGAAGGGTGAAGCTTTCTTT. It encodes CSVAENQGKGEAFF.

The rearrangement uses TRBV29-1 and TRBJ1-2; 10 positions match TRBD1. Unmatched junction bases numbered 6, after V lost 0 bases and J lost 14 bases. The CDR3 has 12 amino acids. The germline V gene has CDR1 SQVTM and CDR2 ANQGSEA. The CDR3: CSVEEGQGVRTF. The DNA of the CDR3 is TGCAGCGTTGAAGAAGGACAGGGGGTACGGACCTTC.

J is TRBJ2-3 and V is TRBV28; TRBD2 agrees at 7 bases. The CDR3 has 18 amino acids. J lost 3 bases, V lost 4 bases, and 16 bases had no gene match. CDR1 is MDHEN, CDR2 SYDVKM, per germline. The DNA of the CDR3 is TGTGCCAGCAGTTCACCATTCGCAATAGCGGGTGATACAGATACGCAGTATTTT. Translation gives CASSSPFAIAGDTDTQYF.

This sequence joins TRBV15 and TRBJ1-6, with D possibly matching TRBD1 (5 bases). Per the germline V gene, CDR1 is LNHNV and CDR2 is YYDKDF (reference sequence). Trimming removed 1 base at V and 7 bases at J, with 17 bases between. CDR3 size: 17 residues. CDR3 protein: CATSRAHGAGMNSPLHF. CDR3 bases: TGTGCCACCAGCAGAGCTCATGGGGCAGGGATGAATTCACCCCTCCACTTT.

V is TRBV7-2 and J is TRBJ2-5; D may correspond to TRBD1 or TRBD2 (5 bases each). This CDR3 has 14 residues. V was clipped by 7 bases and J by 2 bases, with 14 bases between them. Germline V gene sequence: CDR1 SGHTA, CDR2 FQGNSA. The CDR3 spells CASTERGPQETQYF. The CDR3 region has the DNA TGTGCCAGCACCGAACGGGGACCACAAGAGACCCAGTACTTC.

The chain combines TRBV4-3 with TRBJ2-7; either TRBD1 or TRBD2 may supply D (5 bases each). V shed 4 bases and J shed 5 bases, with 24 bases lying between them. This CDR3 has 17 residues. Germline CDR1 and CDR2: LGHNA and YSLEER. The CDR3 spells CASSRTTGPKRSDEQYF. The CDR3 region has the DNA TGCGCCAGCAGCCGAACAACGGGGCCGAAAAGGTCCGACGAGCAGTACTTC.

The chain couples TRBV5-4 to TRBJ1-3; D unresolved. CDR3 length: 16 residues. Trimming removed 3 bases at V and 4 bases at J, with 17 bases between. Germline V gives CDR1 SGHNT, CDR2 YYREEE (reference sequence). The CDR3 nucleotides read TGTGCCAGCAGCTCGGCACGCGAGTTAACCGGAAACACCATATATTTT. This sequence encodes CASSSARELTGNTIYF.

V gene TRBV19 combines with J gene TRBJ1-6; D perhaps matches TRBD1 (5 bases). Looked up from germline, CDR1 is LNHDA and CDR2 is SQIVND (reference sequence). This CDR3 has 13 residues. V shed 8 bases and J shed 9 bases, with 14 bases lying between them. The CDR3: CASSVSGGSPLHF. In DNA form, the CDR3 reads TGTGCCAGTTCGGTGAGCGGGGGTTCACCCCTCCACTTT.

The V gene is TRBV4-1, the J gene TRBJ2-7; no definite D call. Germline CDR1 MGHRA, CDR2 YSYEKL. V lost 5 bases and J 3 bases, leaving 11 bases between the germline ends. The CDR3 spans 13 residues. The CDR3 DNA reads TGCGCCAGCAGCGGTCTTCCAAACTACGAGCAGTACTTC. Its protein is CASSGLPNYEQYF.

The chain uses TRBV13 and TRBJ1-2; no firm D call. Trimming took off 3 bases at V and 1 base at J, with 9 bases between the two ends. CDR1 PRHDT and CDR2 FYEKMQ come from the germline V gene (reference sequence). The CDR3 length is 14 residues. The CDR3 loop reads CASSFSERNYGYTF. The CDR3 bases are TGTGCCAGCAGCTTCAGCGAGCGTAACTATGGCTACACCTTC.

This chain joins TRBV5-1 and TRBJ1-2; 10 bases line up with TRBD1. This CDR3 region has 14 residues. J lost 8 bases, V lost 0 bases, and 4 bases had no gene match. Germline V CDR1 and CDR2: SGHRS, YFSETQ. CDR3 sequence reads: CASSLEGQGWGYTF. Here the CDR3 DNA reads TGCGCCAGCAGCTTGGAGGGACAGGGGTGGGGCTACACCTTC.

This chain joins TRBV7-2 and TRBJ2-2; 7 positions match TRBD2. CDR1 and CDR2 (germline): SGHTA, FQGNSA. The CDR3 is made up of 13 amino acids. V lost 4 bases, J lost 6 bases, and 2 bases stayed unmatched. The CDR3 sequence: CASSSGLAGELFF. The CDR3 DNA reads TGTGCCAGCAGCTCCGGACTAGCCGGGGAGCTGTTTTTT.

CDR3 loop: CASSATDSPNNSPLHF. CDR3 bases: TGTGCCAGCAGCGCCACGGACAGTCCCAATAATTCACCCCTCCACTTT. The chain joins TRBV7-3 to TRBJ1-6; TRBD1 is a possible D gene (6 bases). V shed 5 bases and J shed 5 bases, with 16 bases lying between them. The CDR3 sequence is 16 residues long. Germline V gene lookup returns CDR1 SGHTA and CDR2 FQGTGA.

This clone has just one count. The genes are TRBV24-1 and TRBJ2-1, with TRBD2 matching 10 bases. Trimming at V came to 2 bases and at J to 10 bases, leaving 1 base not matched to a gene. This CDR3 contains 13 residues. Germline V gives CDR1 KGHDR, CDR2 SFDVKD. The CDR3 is CATSDSGLAEQFF. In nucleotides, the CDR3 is TGTGCCACCAGTGATTCGGGACTAGCGGAGCAGTTCTTC.

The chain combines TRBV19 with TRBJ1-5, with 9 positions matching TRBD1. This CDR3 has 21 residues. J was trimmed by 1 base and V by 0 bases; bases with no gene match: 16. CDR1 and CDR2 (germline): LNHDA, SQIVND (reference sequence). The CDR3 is CASSIDPPGQGSLFSNQPQHF. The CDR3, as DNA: TGTGCCAGTAGTATAGACCCACCGGGACAGGGATCGCTATTCAGCAATCAGCCCCAGCATTTT.

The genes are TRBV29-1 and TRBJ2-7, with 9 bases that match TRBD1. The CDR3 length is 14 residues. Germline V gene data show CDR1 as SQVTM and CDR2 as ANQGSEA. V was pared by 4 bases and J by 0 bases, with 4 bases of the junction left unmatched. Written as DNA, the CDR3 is TGCAGCGTTGGGGGACAGGGCAACTCCTACGAGCAGTACTTC. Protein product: CSVGGQGNSYEQYF.

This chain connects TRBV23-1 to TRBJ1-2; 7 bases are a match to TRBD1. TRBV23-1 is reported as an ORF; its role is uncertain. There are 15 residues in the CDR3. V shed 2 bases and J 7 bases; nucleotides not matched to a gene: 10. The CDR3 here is CASSQTTGPTSGYTF. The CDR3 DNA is TGCGCCAGCAGTCAAACGACAGGGCCCACTTCTGGCTACACCTTC.

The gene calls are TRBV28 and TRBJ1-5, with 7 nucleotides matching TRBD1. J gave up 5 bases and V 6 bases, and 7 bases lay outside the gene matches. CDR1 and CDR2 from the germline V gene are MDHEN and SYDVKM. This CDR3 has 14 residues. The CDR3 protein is CASRTGTDYQPQHF. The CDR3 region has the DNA TGTGCCAGCAGAACCGGGACAGATTATCAGCCCCAGCATTTT.

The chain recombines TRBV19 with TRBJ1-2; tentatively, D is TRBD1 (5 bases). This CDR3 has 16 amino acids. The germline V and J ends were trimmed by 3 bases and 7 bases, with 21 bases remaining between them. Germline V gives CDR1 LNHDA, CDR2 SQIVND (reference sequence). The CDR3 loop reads CASSIRTGQGPSGYTF. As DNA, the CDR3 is TGTGCCAGTAGTATTCGTACGGGGCAAGGCCCATCTGGCTACACCTTC.

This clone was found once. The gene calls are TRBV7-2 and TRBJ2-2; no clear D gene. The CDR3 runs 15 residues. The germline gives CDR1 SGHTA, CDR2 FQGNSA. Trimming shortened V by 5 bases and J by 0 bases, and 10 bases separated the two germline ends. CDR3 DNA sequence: TGTGCCAGCAGCCTCCTGGGGTCGAACACCGGGGAGCTGTTTTTT. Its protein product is CASSLLGSNTGELFF.

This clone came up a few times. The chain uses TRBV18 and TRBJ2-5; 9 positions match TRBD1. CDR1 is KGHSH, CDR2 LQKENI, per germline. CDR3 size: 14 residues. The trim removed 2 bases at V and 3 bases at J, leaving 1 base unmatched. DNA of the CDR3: TGTGCCAGCTCACCAAGGACAGGGGAAGAGACCCAGTACTTC. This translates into CASSPRTGEETQYF.

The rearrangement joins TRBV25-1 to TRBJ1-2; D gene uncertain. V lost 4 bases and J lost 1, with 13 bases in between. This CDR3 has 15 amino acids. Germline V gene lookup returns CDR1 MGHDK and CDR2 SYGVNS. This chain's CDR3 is CASSGSDGLNYGYTF. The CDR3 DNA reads TGTGCCAGCAGTGGGTCGGACGGCCTTAACTATGGCTACACCTTC.